These 11 T cell receptor beta chains were all obtained from the same sample, sequenced in a study of siplizumab effects on memory and regulatory T cells. Produced via immunoSEQ multiplex PCR; TCRdb's table is partial and in-frame only. The repertoire holds 60,000 to 65,000 clones, with approximately 79% as singletons. Sequencing was carried out using memory CD4+ T cells sorted from blood. The receptor source for this set is a human donor in good health.

The rearrangement joins TRBV9 to TRBJ1-2, with D tentatively TRBD1 (6 bases). The V and J ends lost 0 bases and 2 bases respectively, with 14 bases between them. CDR1 is SGDLS, CDR2 YYNGEE, per germline. This CDR3 is 16 amino acids long. CDR3 in amino acids: CASSVESQGRNYGYTF. CDR3 in DNA: TGTGCCAGCAGCGTAGAGTCCCAGGGGAGGAACTATGGCTACACCTTC.

The chain joins TRBV14 to TRBJ1-2; 8 nucleotides agree with TRBD1. The germline gives CDR1 SGHDN, CDR2 FVKESK. After removal of 4 bases from V and 3 bases from J, the junction contained 4 bases not matched to a gene. The CDR3 extends over 14 amino acids. The CDR3 spells CASSRQGAYYGYTF. For the CDR3, the DNA is TGTGCCAGCAGCCGGCAGGGGGCCTACTATGGCTACACCTTC.

DNA for the CDR3: TGTGCCAGCAGCGCAGCGGGGGGTGCGGCAGATACGCAGTATTTT. Residues: CASSAAGGAADTQYF. This rearrangement joins TRBV9 to TRBJ2-3, with TRBD2 identical over 9 bases. The CDR3 has 15 amino acids. The germline V gene encodes CDR1 SGDLS and CDR2 YYNGEE. The V gene end was trimmed by 3 bases and the J gene end by 4 bases; junction bases not matched to a gene: 6. The full variable domain, with the rest looked up from reference TRBV9 and TRBJ2-3, is DSGVTQTPKHLITATGQRVTLRCSPRSGDLSVYWYQQSLDQGLQFLIQYYNGEERAKGNILERFSAQQFPDLHSELNLSSLELGDSALYFCASSAAGGAADTQYFGPGTRLTVL.

Written as DNA, the CDR3 is TGTGCCAGCAGCTCGGACAACCTCGGACAGGGTCTGTATGGCTACACCTTC. Translated, it gives CASSSDNLGQGLYGYTF. The chain has TRBV13 and TRBJ1-2; TRBD1 agrees at 8 bases. The germline CDR1 and CDR2 sequences are PRHDT and FYEKMQ (reference sequence). V gave up 4 bases and J gave up 5 bases; unmatched junction bases: 15. The CDR3 extends over 17 amino acids. Filled out from reference TRBV13 and TRBJ1-2, the complete variable domain reads AAGVIQSPRHLIKEKRETATLKCYPIPRHDTVYWYQQGPGQDPQFLISFYEKMQSDKGSIPDRFSAQQFSDYHSELNMSSLELGDSALYFCASSSDNLGQGLYGYTFGSGTRLTVV.

The genes are TRBV18 and TRBJ2-7; 8 nucleotides align to TRBD1. V was pared by 3 bases and J by 6 bases, with 7 bases of the junction left unmatched. This CDR3 contains 14 residues. Germline V CDR1 and CDR2: KGHSH, LQKENI. In DNA, the CDR3 is TGTGCCAGCTCACCTGAGACAGGGGCCTCCGAGCAGTACTTC. Amino acids: CASSPETGASEQYF.

The chain is built from TRBV4-3 and TRBJ2-1; TRBD1 is a possible D gene (5 bases). V shed 0 bases and J shed 0 bases, with 12 bases lying between them. The CDR3 is made up of 17 amino acids. Germline assignment: CDR1 LGHNA and CDR2 YSLEER. The CDR3 loop reads CASSQDPTASSYNEQFF. DNA of the CDR3: TGCGCCAGCAGCCAAGACCCGACAGCGAGCTCCTACAATGAGCAGTTCTTC.

This clone has a count of ten or more. The V call is TRBV6-1, the J call TRBJ2-7, with D possibly called TRBD1 or TRBD2 (5 bases each). The CDR3 length is 14 residues. Germline-derived CDR1 and CDR2 are MNHNS and SASEGT. V shed 6 bases and J shed 5 bases, with 17 bases lying between them. The chain's CDR3 is CASRRDAGSNEQYF. The CDR3 region has the DNA TGTGCCAGCAGGAGGGATGCAGGGAGCAACGAGCAGTACTTC.

The chain uses TRBV18 and TRBJ1-1; 8 bases fit TRBD1. Per the germline V gene, CDR1 is KGHSH and CDR2 is LQKENI. This CDR3 region has 18 residues. The junction had 12 bases not matched to a gene; V was cut back by 1 base and J by 2 bases. CDR3 sequence (DNA): TGTGCCAGCTCACCACTAGGAAACAGGGGGAGGACTAACACTGAAGCTTTCTTT. Its translation is CASSPLGNRGRTNTEAFF.

This clone appeared a few times. The V and J genes are TRBV6-5 and TRBJ2-7; maybe TRBD1 (6 bases). Germline CDR1 MNHEY, CDR2 SVGAGI. The CDR3 runs 11 residues. V lost 7 bases, J lost 6 bases, and 10 bases lay in between. CDR3 nucleotides: TGTGCCAGCAAGGGGGAGACCGAGCAGTACTTC. Its translation: CASKGETEQYF.

This clone showed up just a few times. The rearrangement uses TRBV5-1 and TRBJ2-2; 8 nucleotides line up with TRBD2. Trimming cost V 4 bases and J 1 base; bases outside gene matches: 3. Germline V gene data show CDR1 as SGHRS and CDR2 as YFSETQ. The CDR3 has 15 amino acids. CDR3 residues: CASSRGGQNTGELFF. CDR3 in DNA: TGCGCCAGCAGCCGCGGGGGGCAGAACACCGGGGAGCTGTTTTTT.

This rearrangement joins TRBV19 to TRBJ2-4; D is unclear. V shed 7 bases and J shed 1 base, with 11 bases lying between them. The CDR3 loop spans 14 amino acids. The germline V gene has CDR1 LNHDA and CDR2 SQIVND (reference sequence). This chain's CDR3 is CASKQSVAKNIQYF. CDR3 nucleotides: TGTGCCAGTAAACAGAGTGTGGCCAAAAACATTCAGTACTTC.